The 16 T cell receptor beta chains in this list originate from one sample, sequenced in a study of shared clonotypes between healthy human individuals. Using immunoSEQ multiplex PCR, the repertoire was profiled, and TCRdb retains in-frame clones only, with some absent. Counted here are a few million clones, around 94% occurring once; the ten biggest clones make up more than 0.12%. Specimen: naive CD4+ T cells sorted from blood. Subset specified: CD45RA+ positively selected. All receptors derive from a man younger than 35 in good health.

The chain recombines TRBV30 with TRBJ2-1; 7 bases line up with TRBD2. The CDR3 has 13 amino acids. In germline, CDR1 is GTSNPN, CDR2 SVGIG (reference sequence). Trimming at V came to 6 bases and at J to 9 bases, leaving 11 bases not matched to a gene. CDR3 bases: TGTGCCTGCACTAGCGCCTTAGACGGTGAGCAGTTCTTC. Translation gives CACTSALDGEQFF.

The chain employs TRBV6-6 and TRBJ1-2; the D is unclear. There are 12 residues in the CDR3. Germline V gene data show CDR1 as MNHNY and CDR2 as SVGAGI (reference sequence). Trimming stripped 5 bases from V and 4 bases from J, with 8 bases between. The DNA of the CDR3 is TGTGCCAGCAGTGCCGAAACCTATGGCTACACCTTC. It encodes CASSAETYGYTF.

V gene TRBV18 combines with J gene TRBJ2-7, with 8 nucleotides matching TRBD2. Germline CDR1 and CDR2: KGHSH and LQKENI. CDR3 length: 16 amino acids. Trimming at V came to 3 bases and at J to 4 bases, leaving 11 bases not matched to a gene. This chain's CDR3 is CASSPGAGGTGYEQYF. CDR3 bases: TGTGCCAGCTCACCTGGCGCGGGAGGAACGGGATACGAGCAGTACTTC.

This chain uses TRBV18 with TRBJ2-7; D may be TRBD2 (6 bases). The CDR3 spans 15 residues. The germline V and J ends were trimmed by 1 base and 2 bases, with 12 bases remaining between them. The V gene's germline CDR1 is KGHSH and CDR2 LQKENI. CDR3 loop: CASSPLPGEAYEQYF. DNA for the CDR3: TGTGCCAGCTCACCACTCCCGGGGGAGGCCTACGAGCAGTACTTC. The complete variable domain, with remaining parts taken from reference TRBV18 and TRBJ2-7, reads NAGVMQNPRHLVRRRGQEARLRCSPMKGHSHVYWYRQLPEEGLKFMVYLQKENIIDESGMPKERFSAEFPKEGPSILRIQQVVRGDSAAYFCASSPLPGEAYEQYFGPGTRLTVT.

The gene calls are TRBV4-1 and TRBJ2-1, with 13 bases fitting TRBD2. Germline trimming cut 3 bases from V and 9 bases from J; bases unmatched to any gene: 5. From germline, CDR1 is MGHRA and CDR2 YSYEKL. The CDR3 is made up of 15 amino acids. The CDR3: CASSQPTSGRIEQFF. CDR3 bases: TGCGCCAGCAGCCAGCCGACTAGCGGGAGGATTGAGCAGTTCTTC.

The sample holds one count of this clone. This chain connects TRBV6-5 to TRBJ2-2; D is perhaps TRBD2 (6 bases). CDR1 is MNHEY, CDR2 SVGAGI, per germline. The CDR3 runs to 12 residues. Trimming left V 5 bases short and J 6 bases short, with 7 bases between. The CDR3 region has the DNA TGTGCCAGCAGTCGGGGGTCCGGGGAGCTGTTTTTT. This sequence encodes CASSRGSGELFF.

V and J are TRBV11-2 and TRBJ2-7, with D possibly TRBD2 on 6 matching bases. Germline loops: CDR1 SGHAT, CDR2 FQNNGV. V lost 1 base to trimming and J lost 2 bases, with 15 bases between them. CDR3 length: 16 amino acids. CDR3 nucleotide sequence: TGTGCCAGCAGCTTAGTAGGAGCGGCGGGGACCTACGAGCAGTACTTC. Translation gives CASSLVGAAGTYEQYF.

The J gene is TRBJ2-7, the V gene TRBV6-5; D remains unclear. The V gene's germline CDR1 is MNHEY and CDR2 SVGAGI. The CDR3 contains 12 residues. Trimming cost V 2 bases and J 2 bases, with 4 bases left between them. CDR3 coding DNA: TGTGCCAGCAGTTACCCGGCCTACGAGCAGTACTTC. This encodes CASSYPAYEQYF.

V gene TRBV5-4 combines with J gene TRBJ2-4; D might be TRBD2 (6 bases). Trimming took 6 bases from V and 5 from J, leaving 15 bases between them. In germline, CDR1 is SGHNT, CDR2 YYREEE (reference sequence). The CDR3 sequence is 14 residues long. As DNA, the CDR3 is TGTGCCAGCACCTGGGCGGGGTTGGAAAACATTCAGTACTTC. Translation gives CASTWAGLENIQYF.

The chain uses TRBV25-1 and TRBJ2-7, with 11 bases that match TRBD2. The CDR3 is 18 amino acids. V shed 5 bases and J 2 bases; nucleotides not matched to a gene: 14. Germline CDR1 and CDR2: MGHDK and SYGVNS. CDR3 nucleotides: TGTGCCAGCAGTTCTTCCGGACTAGCGGGTTTCAAGACCTACGAGCAGTACTTC. Amino acid sequence: CASSSSGLAGFKTYEQYF.

The genes are TRBV10-3 and TRBJ1-2, with 9 positions matching TRBD1. CDR3 length equals 17 residues. In germline, CDR1 is ENHRY, CDR2 SYGVKD. Trimming cost V 3 bases and J 5 bases; bases outside gene matches: 13. The CDR3 nucleotides are TGTGCCATCAGTGACCCTGCCCCGGGACAGGGAATATATGGCTACACCTTC. This translates into CAISDPAPGQGIYGYTF.

Regarding this clone: This specimen includes other DNA sequences encoding the same CDR3. The chain recombines TRBV10-3 with TRBJ2-5, with D unresolved. Trimming left V 9 bases short and J 2 bases short, with 7 bases between. This CDR3 region has 11 residues. Germline loops: CDR1 ENHRY, CDR2 SYGVKD. The CDR3 here is CAIKGQETQYF. The CDR3 DNA sequence: TGTGCCATAAAGGGACAAGAGACCCAGTACTTC.

The chain has TRBV7-2 and TRBJ1-5; TRBD1 might be the D (5 bases). The CDR3 extends over 14 amino acids. The V end lost 5 bases, the J end lost 3 bases, and 11 bases lay between the germline ends. Germline assignment: CDR1 SGHTA and CDR2 FQGNSA. CDR3 coding DNA: TGTGCCAGCAGCCAGGGAGGCCTCAATCAGCCCCAGCATTTT. Amino acid sequence: CASSQGGLNQPQHF. Using reference TRBV7-2 and TRBJ1-5 for the parts outside the CDR3, the full variable domain is GAGVSQSPSNKVTEKGKDVELRCDPISGHTALYWYRQSLGQGLEFLIYFQGNSAPDKSGLPSDRFSAERTGGSVSTLTIQRTQQEDSAVYLCASSQGGLNQPQHFGDGTRLSIL.

V usage is TRBV5-1 and J usage is TRBJ1-1; D is ambiguous. CDR1 is SGHRS and CDR2 is YFSETQ in the germline V gene. V lost 0 bases to trimming and J lost 6 bases, with 15 bases between them. The CDR3 is 15 residues long. For the CDR3, the DNA is TGCGCCAGCAGCTTGGGTCGGTCCCAACGGCCTGAAGCTTTCTTT. Protein sequence: CASSLGRSQRPEAFF.

The chain recombines TRBV19 with TRBJ1-1; D perhaps matches TRBD1 (6 bases). Looked up from germline, CDR1 is LNHDA and CDR2 is SQIVND (reference sequence). There are 14 residues in the CDR3. Trimming removed 5 bases from V and 4 bases from J, with 14 bases in between. As DNA, the CDR3 is TGTGCCAGTAGTCCCCAGGGGTGGGCCACTGAAGCTTTCTTT. This encodes CASSPQGWATEAFF.

This rearrangement joins TRBV5-6 to TRBJ1-2; TRBD1 matches 8 bases. The V segment lost 0 bases and the J segment 6 bases; nucleotides outside the gene matches: 4. In germline, CDR1 is SGHDT, CDR2 YYEEEE. The CDR3 extends over 14 amino acids. The CDR3 nucleotides are TGTGCCAGCAGCTTGGGACAGGGGCAAGATGGCTACACCTTC. The encoded protein is CASSLGQGQDGYTF.